The 7 T cell receptor beta chains presented below share a single source sample, sequenced in a study of blood T cells in healthy people across ages. Next came a second PCR, run for about 7 to 12 cycles, which used a sample-barcoded 5' primer along with a J-beta primer mix. TCRdb recomputed calls from the 5' RACE reads with MiXCR, one row per CDR3 protein. This sample has roughly 500,000 distinct CDR3 sequences, with about 26% found just once. Sequenced: blood. The receptors stem from a woman in her 70s in good health.

The chain employs TRBV4-2 and TRBJ2-5, with TRBD2 matching over 9 bases. Per the germline V gene, CDR1 is LGHNA and CDR2 is YNFKEQ. CDR3 size: 15 residues. Losses at the gene ends were 2 bases for V and 5 bases for J; bases not matched to a gene: 6. The CDR3 coding sequence is TGTGCCAGCAGCCAACCGGGACTAGCCGTCGAGACCCAGTACTTC. Translated, it gives CASSQPGLAVETQYF.

The V call is TRBV6-6, the J call TRBJ2-7; 10 bases align to TRBD1. The CDR3 has 14 residues. J gave up 6 bases and V 6 bases, and 8 bases lay outside the gene matches. Germline V lookup: CDR1 MNHNY, CDR2 SVGAGI (reference sequence). CDR3 nucleotides: TGTGCCAGCAGAGCCGGGACAGGGGTTACCGAGCAGTACTTC. This sequence encodes CASRAGTGVTEQYF.

The chain uses TRBV7-3 and TRBJ2-1; tentatively, D is TRBD1 (6 bases). The DNA matches TRBJ2-7 better at its end, which makes the J call doubtful. Germline lookup yields CDR1 SGHTA and CDR2 FQGTGA. This CDR3 is 15 amino acids long. The CDR3 DNA follows: TGTGCCAGCAGCTTACATACAGGGAGAGCCTACGAGCAGTACTTC. Amino acid sequence: CASSLHTGRAYEQYF.

This clonotype has more than one count but fewer than ten. This chain uses TRBV9 with TRBJ2-2; 9 bases are shared with TRBD2. V lost 2 bases, J lost 4 bases, and 6 bases stayed unmatched. This CDR3 comprises 16 residues. The V gene's germline CDR1 is SGDLS and CDR2 YYNGEE. The CDR3 sequence is CASSVGGTSPTGELFF. DNA of the CDR3: TGTGCCAGCAGCGTGGGGGGGACTAGCCCCACCGGGGAGCTGTTTTTT.

The rearrangement links TRBV20-1 to TRBJ1-1; no clear D gene. CDR1 and CDR2 from the germline V gene are DFQATT and SNEGSKA (reference sequence). This CDR3 comprises 11 residues. V lost 0 bases and J lost 7, with 6 bases in between. The CDR3 region has the DNA TGCAGTGCTAGAGATCCGGATGAAGCTTTCTTT. It yields the protein CSARDPDEAFF.

The rearrangement joins TRBV5-1 to TRBJ2-2; a possible D gene is TRBD2 (5 bases). The CDR3 is 16 residues long. CDR1 SGHRS and CDR2 YFSETQ come from the germline V gene. V lost 0 bases and J lost 4, with 13 bases in between. The CDR3 sequence is CASSLVRGSGTGELFF. The DNA for the CDR3 is TGCGCCAGCAGCTTGGTTCGGGGATCGGGCACCGGGGAGCTGTTTTTT.

The chain has TRBV28 and TRBJ2-5; D call uncertain. Germline loops: CDR1 MDHEN, CDR2 SYDVKM. The CDR3 has 14 amino acids. The V end was cut by 5 bases, the J end by 4 bases, with 14 bases between. Here the CDR3 DNA reads TGTGCCAGCAGTCCGGTGGACCTCAGAGAGACCCAGTACTTC. Translation gives CASSPVDLRETQYF.